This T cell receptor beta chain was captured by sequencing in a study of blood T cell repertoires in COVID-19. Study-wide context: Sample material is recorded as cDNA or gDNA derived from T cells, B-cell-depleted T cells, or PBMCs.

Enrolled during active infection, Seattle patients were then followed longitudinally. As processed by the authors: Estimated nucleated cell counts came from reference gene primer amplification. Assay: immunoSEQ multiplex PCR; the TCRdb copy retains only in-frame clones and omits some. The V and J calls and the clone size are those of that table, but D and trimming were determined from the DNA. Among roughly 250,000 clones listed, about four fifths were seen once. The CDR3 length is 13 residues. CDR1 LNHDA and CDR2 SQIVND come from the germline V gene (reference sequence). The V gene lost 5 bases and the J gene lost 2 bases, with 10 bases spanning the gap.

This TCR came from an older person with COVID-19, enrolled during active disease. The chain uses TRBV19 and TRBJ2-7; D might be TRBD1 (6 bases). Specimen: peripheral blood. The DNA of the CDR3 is TGTGCCAGTAGTGGGACATACCCCTACGAGCAGTACTTC. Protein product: CASSGTYPYEQYF. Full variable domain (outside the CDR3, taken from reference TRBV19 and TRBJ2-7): DGGITQSPKYLFRKEGQNVTLSCEQNLNHDAMYWYRQDPGQGLRLIYYSQIVNDFQKGDIAEGYSVSREKKESFPLTVTSAQKNPTAFYLCASSGTYPYEQYFGPGTRLTVT.